This TCR beta chain was observed in a study of Ad26.COV2.S vaccination and SARS-CoV-2 variants (dated by TCRdb to 2020 to 2023). Describing the broader study: Vaccine-arm donors were drawn from COV1001, a multicentre, randomized, double-blind, placebo-controlled phase I-IIa trial of Ad26.COV2.S in healthy adults. The TCR-sequenced set comprised around 30 samples: some 20 Ad26.COV2.S vaccine recipients, 5 placebo recipients and 8 SARS-CoV-2 convalescent individuals. Investigators did not know the trial group allocation while performing experiments and assessing outcomes. Ad26.COV2.S was administered intramuscularly at a dose of 5x10^10 or 1x10^11 viral particles, either as one shot or as two shots given 56 days apart. Participants in the trial were split at random into five groups of five each, receiving low-dose or high-dose Ad26.COV2.S once or twice, or else placebo on both occasions. The specificity and breadth of SARS-CoV-2-reactive T cell receptors after Ad26.COV2.S vaccination were assessed by TCRbeta repertoire sequencing.

Results and caveats for the whole study, not just this receptor: After vaccination, spike-specific CD8+ and CD4+ T cell responses were reported to show substantial breadth. Compared with placebo recipients, Ad26.COV2.S recipients showed higher spike-specific TCR breadth (P = 0.0014). The study was not powered to compare responses between vaccine doses or regimens. Non-spike TCR breadth was comparable between vaccine and placebo recipients, consistent with the vaccine containing only spike. The authors noted that the TCR breadth and depth analyses may have underestimated total T cell responses.

Read against the paper, the sample's treatment or condition label means: some 20 received Ad26.COV2.S at low or high dose, single or two shots; 5 received placebo; per-sample allocation not given. For vaccine and placebo recipients, the sequenced repertoires came from samples collected on day 63 after the first injection. Between 29 July and 7 August 2020, Cohort 1b enrolled about two dozen adults aged 18-55 years at one site in Boston, USA. Ad26.COV2.S was a replication-incompetent adenovirus type 26 vector expressing a prefusion-stabilized SARS-CoV-2 spike protein from the original Wuhan strain. The germline V gene yields SGDLS for CDR1 and YYNGEE for CDR2. The CDR3 goes from the cysteine to the phenylalanine over 14 residues. This entry keeps only the CDR3 DNA: 42 bases, framed from base 1. A distance of 11 bases separates the germline ends of V and J, which lose 4 bases and 0 bases respectively.

The immunoSEQ Assay was the method used to sequence TCRbeta CDR3 regions. After extraction, genomic DNA underwent amplification by bias-controlled multiplex PCR, followed by high-throughput sequencing. In the original analysis: To quantify the absolute abundance of every unique TCRbeta CDR3 region, sequences were collapsed and filtered. T cell fraction was estimated by normalizing TCRbeta template counts to usable DNA, with usable DNA measured through amplification of reference genes found in all nucleated cells. Repertoire TCRs were annotated as SARS-CoV-2-specific when V gene, CDR3 amino acid sequence and J gene were exactly matched to a known reactive TCR set. The reference SARS-CoV-2 TCR set was obtained from MIRA and was filtered for enrichment in COVID-19-positive ImmuneCODE repertoires, whereby public or cross-reactive TCRs were removed. Using the MIRA antigens, annotated TCRs were further analysed by specific ORF or by position within an ORF. Breadth was defined as the number of annotated unique rearrangements divided by the total number of unique productive rearrangements, and depth was defined as the summed frequency of the annotated unique rearrangements. Group comparisons of TCR breadth used two-sided Wilcoxon rank-sum tests. In its TCRdb copy, this immuneACCESS table keeps in-frame sequences only and misses some clones. Where compared with another copy, unresolved V genes explain less than half of these, and the others have no known cause. That table gives V, J and clone size, and the DNA gave D and trimming. The sample records around 340,000 clones, 88% of which are singletons. In total, the top ten clones hold approximately 5.9% of the sample.

Comment on this clone: What this receptor recognizes is not known. Base qualities were left out, and no much larger clone turns up one base away.

The sample was peripheral blood, taken in a trial of Ad26.COV2.S vaccine versus placebo. The TCR sequence derives from a person between 18 and 65 years old who received the Ad26.COV2.S COVID-19 vaccine or a placebo. The rearranged segments are TRBV9 and TRBJ2-7; TRBD1 might be the D gene, on 5 matching bases. CDR3 protein: CASSTRTSSYEQYF. The nucleotide sequence reads TGTGCCAGCAGCACCCGGACATCCTCCTACGAGCAGTACTTC.